This T cell receptor (beta chain) was identified in a study of persistence of HIV-infected CD4 T cells. Anti-CD3/anti-CD28 beads served as a nonspecific positive control stimulus. CD4+ T cells upregulating both CD40 ligand and CD69 were sorted as responding cells. Plasma HIV-1 RNA stayed below 50 copies/mL for at least 4 years. Germline V gene sequence: CDR1 MNHEY, CDR2 SVGEGT. The CDR3 is 13 amino acids. Trimming removed 6 bases at V and 5 bases at J, with 13 bases between. The immunoSEQ assay was version 4, run in survey mode. Method: immunoSEQ multiplex PCR; TCRdb's copy keeps in-frame clones and lacks some. This table has 45,000 or so clones, about 90% appearing once. General study results and limits: TCRbeta richness was lower in CMV- and Gag-responding cells than in anti-CD3/anti-CD28-responding cells. TCR oligoclonality correlated with proviral oligoclonality in the same sorted populations.

In regard to this clone: Its antigen is unidentified.

This specimen consisted of CD4+ T cells sorted from PBMCs after roughly 18-hour stimulation, obtained from a patient who received antiretroviral therapy. The gene calls are TRBV6-2 or TRBV6-3 and TRBJ1-2; possible D gene TRBD1, 6 bases. This TCR derives from an adult woman with HIV who was CMV-seropositive. CDR3 DNA sequence: TGTGCCAGCAGCAACGGACAGCCGTATGGCTACACCTTC. The encoded protein is CASSNGQPYGYTF.